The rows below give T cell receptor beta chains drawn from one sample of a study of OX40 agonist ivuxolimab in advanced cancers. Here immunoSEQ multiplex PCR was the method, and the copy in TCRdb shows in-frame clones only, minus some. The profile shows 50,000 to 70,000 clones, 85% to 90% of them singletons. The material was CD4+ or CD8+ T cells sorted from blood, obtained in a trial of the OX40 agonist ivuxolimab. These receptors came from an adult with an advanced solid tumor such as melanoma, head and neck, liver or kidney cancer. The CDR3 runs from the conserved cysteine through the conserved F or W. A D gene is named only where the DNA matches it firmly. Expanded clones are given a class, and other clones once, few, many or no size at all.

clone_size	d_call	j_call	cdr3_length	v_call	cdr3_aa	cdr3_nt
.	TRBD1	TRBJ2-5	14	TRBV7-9	CASSSTDRGETQYF	TGTGCCAGCAGCTCAACAGACAGGGGGGAGACCCAGTACTTC
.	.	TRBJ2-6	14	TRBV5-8	CASTRDTGANVLTF	TGTGCCAGCACCCGGGACACTGGGGCCAACGTCCTGACTTTC
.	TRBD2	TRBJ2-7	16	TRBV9	CASSVGGRRELYEQYF	TGTGCCAGCAGCGTCGGGGGTCGGCGGGAGTTGTACGAGCAGTACTTC
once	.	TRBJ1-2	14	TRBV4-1	CASSQEPGAGGYTF	TGCGCCAGCAGCCAAGAGCCAGGGGCAGGTGGCTACACCTTC
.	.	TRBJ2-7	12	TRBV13	CASSIGGYEQYF	TGTGCCAGCAGCATCGGCGGGTACGAGCAGTACTTC
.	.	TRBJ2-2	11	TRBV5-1	CASTNTGELFF	TGCGCCAGCACAAACACCGGGGAGCTGTTTTTT
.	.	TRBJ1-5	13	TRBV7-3	CASSFNNNQPQHF	TGTGCCAGCAGCTTTAACAACAATCAGCCCCAGCATTTT
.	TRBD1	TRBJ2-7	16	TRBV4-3	CASSQATGTDSGEQYF	TGCGCCAGCAGCCAGGCGACAGGGACCGATTCGGGCGAGCAGTACTTC
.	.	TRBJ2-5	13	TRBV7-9	CASSWGSGETQYF	TGTGCCAGCAGCTGGGGGAGCGGCGAGACCCAGTACTTC
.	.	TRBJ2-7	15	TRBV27	CASSFIGGPSYEQYF	TGTGCCAGCAGTTTCATAGGAGGGCCAAGCTACGAGCAGTACTTC
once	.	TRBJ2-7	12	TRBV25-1	CASSEWSDEQYF	TGTGCCAGCAGTGAATGGTCAGACGAGCAGTACTTC
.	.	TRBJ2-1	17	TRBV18	CASSQFGAASSYNEQFF	TGTGCCAGCTCACAATTCGGGGCGGCGAGCTCCTACAATGAGCAGTTCTTC
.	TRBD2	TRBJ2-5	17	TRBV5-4	CASSLWLSGGGEETQYF	TGTGCCAGCAGCTTGTGGCTTTCGGGCGGGGGGGAAGAGACCCAGTACTTC
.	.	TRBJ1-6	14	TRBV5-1	CASSFDSYNSPLHF	TGCGCCAGCAGCTTCGACAGCTATAATTCACCCCTCCACTTT
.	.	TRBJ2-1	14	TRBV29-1	CSVDSLKGFDEQFF	TGCAGCGTTGATTCTTTAAAGGGGTTCGATGAGCAGTTCTTC
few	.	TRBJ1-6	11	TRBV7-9	CASSLNGPLHF	TGTGCCAGCAGCTTAAACGGGCCCCTCCACTTT
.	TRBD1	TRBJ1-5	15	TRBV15	CATSREGTGNQPQHF	TGTGCCACCAGCAGAGAGGGGACAGGGAATCAGCCCCAGCATTTT
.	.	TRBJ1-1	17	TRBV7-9	CASSLPRREGLNTEAFF	TGTGCCAGCAGCCTACCAAGACGTGAGGGGCTGAACACTGAAGCTTTCTTT
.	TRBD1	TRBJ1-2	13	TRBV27	CASSLPRGEGYTF	TGTGCCAGCAGTTTGCCCAGGGGGGAAGGCTACACCTTC
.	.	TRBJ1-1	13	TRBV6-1	CASSEVPELEAFF	TGTGCCAGCAGTGAAGTTCCAGAGCTTGAGGCTTTCTTT
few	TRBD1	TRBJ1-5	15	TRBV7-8	CASSLENRGYQPQHF	TGTGCCAGCAGCTTAGAAAACAGGGGATATCAGCCCCAGCATTTT
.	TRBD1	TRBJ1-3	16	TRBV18	CASSPRGTDSGNTIYF	TGTGCCAGCTCACCAAGGGGGACAGACTCTGGAAACACCATATATTTT
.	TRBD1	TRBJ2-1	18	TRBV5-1	CASSPWTGGLRSYNEQFF	TGCGCCAGCAGCCCCTGGACAGGGGGCTTGAGGTCCTACAATGAGCAGTTCTTC
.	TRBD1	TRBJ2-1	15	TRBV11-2	CASSPGTGRNNEQFF	TGTGCCAGCAGCCCCGGGACAGGAAGAAACAATGAGCAGTTCTTC
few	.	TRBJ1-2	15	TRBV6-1	CASSEDGASLYGYTF	TGTGCCAGCAGTGAAGATGGGGCCTCCCTCTATGGCTACACCTTC
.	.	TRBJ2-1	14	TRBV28	CASSLESAYNEQFF	TGTGCCAGCAGTTTGGAAAGCGCATACAATGAGCAGTTCTTC
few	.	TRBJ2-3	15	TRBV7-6	CASSDTGYPTDTQYF	TGTGCCAGCAGCGACACAGGGTATCCCACAGATACGCAGTATTTT
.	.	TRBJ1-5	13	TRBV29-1	CSVGAGWNQPQHF	TGCAGCGTTGGGGCAGGGTGGAATCAGCCCCAGCATTTT
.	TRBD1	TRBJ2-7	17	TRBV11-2	CASSPGQGRRPSYEQYF	TGTGCCAGCAGCCCGGGACAGGGAAGGCGGCCCTCCTACGAGCAGTACTTC
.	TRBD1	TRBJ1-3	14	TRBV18	CASSPRQGEGTIYF	TGTGCCAGCTCACCAAGACAGGGGGAAGGCACCATATATTTT
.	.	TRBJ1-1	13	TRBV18	CASSPGQNTEAFF	TGTGCCAGCTCACCAGGACAGAACACTGAAGCTTTCTTT
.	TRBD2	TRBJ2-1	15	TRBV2	CASSEIAGFYNEQFF	TGTGCCAGCAGTGAAATAGCGGGGTTCTACAATGAGCAGTTCTTC